Here is one T cell receptor (beta chain) with its context. Which antigen it targets is not known. There are no base qualities to consult, and no much larger clone falls within one base. Sequencing of TCRB CDR3 was done on genomic DNA with the immunoSEQ assay. The original pipeline was this. Published virus-specific TCRB sequences were compared with patient CD8+ clones larger than 1%, and only a few matches were found. Nothing other than productive TCRB rearrangements was included in the analyses. Clonality was calculated as a Shannon entropy-based productive clonality index, and a clone was defined by a unique TCRB CDR3 sequence. Repertoire overlap between two samples was calculated from the template counts of each clone relative to total templates per sample. V-gene usage measured by flow cytometry correlated with TCRB sequencing V-gene usage, with a Spearman r of 0.6 to 0.7. What TCRdb holds here is the immuneACCESS table cut down to in-frame rearrangements. Part of the clones is not present; checked against another copy, under half of the missing clones reflect an unresolved V gene, and the others are unexplained. The V and J calls and clone size come from that table; D and trimming were worked out from the DNA. The sample contains roughly 13,000 clones, approximately 84% of them found a single time. Together, the top ten hold around 21% of the sample.

These data belong to a study of somatic mutations in cytotoxic T cells in rheumatoid arthritis (dated 2017 in TCRdb). Regarding the complete study: Patient peripheral blood (approximately 30 ml EDTA) was drawn right after diagnosis and before any treatment started. Some T-cell populations stained with V beta antibodies were sorted by flow on a FACSAria II or Sony SH800 to nearly 100% purity, with sorted V beta1+ cells additionally subjected to TCRB sequencing. In newly diagnosed rheumatoid arthritis without treatment, the study examined if expanded CD8+ T-cell clones harbor somatic mutations, relying on TCRB deep sequencing to characterize clonality. TCRB deep sequencing covered 65 to 80 patients with rheumatoid arthritis along with around 22 healthy controls. Patient and control groups had essentially identical median ages. Study-level results and caveats: In patients, CD8+ clonality rose with age (Spearman r=0.49), which was not the case in healthy controls. In about an eighth of the roughly 65 patients the largest CD8+ clone exceeded 20% of CD8+ cells, and several identical CD8+ TCRB sequences were shared between blood and synovial fluid. Viral specificity could not be ruled out by absence from virus-specific databases, and the antigen targets of the expanded CD8+ clones remained unknown. No adjustment for multiple comparisons was made for the slight TRBV07 underrepresentation in patients. There was no significant difference in CD8+ T-cell clonality between rheumatoid arthritis patients and age-matched healthy controls.

The CDR3 goes from the cysteine to the phenylalanine over 14 residues. Here the CDR3 DNA is all that survives: 42 bases in frame from base 1. V is cut back by 2 bases and J by 6 bases, with 8 bases in the junction unmatched. Looking up the germline V gene (reference sequence) yields CDR1 GTSNPN and CDR2 SVGIG. CD4+ and CD8+ cells were isolated by positive magnetic bead selection on an AutoMACS, and purity was checked by flow cytometry. Initial screening for clonal expansions relied on flow cytometry with a TCR V beta antibody panel, after which sorted CD8+ fractions underwent TCRB deep sequencing for characterization. Peripheral blood mononuclear cells were isolated by Ficoll-Paque PLUS density gradient separation. DNA from CD4-enriched, CD8-enriched or PBMC samples was extracted using Nucleospin Tissue or Tissue XS kits and then quantified on a Qubit 2.0 fluorometer.

The sequencing input was CD8+ T cells sorted from blood. The origin of this receptor is an adult with rheumatoid arthritis. Here the chain combines TRBV30 and TRBJ2-7; TRBD2 lines up with 9 middle nucleotides. The CDR3 loop reads CAWSQQREAGEQYF. The DNA reads TGTGCCTGGAGTCAACAGCGGGAGGCAGGCGAGCAGTACTTC.